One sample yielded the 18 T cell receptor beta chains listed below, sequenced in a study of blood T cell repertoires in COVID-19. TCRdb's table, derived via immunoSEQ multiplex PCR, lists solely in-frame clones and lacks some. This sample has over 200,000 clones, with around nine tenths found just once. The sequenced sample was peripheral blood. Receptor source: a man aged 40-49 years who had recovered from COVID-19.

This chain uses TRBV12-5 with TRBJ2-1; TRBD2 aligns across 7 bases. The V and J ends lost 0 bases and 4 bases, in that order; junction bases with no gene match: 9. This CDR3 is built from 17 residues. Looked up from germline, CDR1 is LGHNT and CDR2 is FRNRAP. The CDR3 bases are TGTGCTAGTGGTTTGGTAGGCGAGCGGGATTGGTACAATGAGCAGTTCTTC. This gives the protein CASGLVGERDWYNEQFF.

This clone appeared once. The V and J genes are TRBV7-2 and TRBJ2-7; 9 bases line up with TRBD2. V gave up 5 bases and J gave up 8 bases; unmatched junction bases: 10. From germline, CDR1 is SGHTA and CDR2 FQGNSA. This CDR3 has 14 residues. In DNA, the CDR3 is TGTGCCAGCAGCCCCGGCGGGAGGGGGTCGAAGCAGTACTTC. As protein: CASSPGGRGSKQYF.

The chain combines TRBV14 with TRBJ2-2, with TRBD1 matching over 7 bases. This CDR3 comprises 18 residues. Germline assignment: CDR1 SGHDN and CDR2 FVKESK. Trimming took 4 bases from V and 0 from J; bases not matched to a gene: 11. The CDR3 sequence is CASSPPQGSGANTGELFF. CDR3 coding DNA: TGTGCCAGCAGCCCCCCACAGGGGAGTGGTGCGAACACCGGGGAGCTGTTTTTT. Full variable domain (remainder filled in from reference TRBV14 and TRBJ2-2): EAGVTQFPSHSVIEKGQTVTLRCDPISGHDNLYWYRRVMGKEIKFLLHFVKESKQDESGMPNNRFLAERTGGTYSTLKVQPAELEDSGVYFCASSPPQGSGANTGELFFGEGSRLTVL.

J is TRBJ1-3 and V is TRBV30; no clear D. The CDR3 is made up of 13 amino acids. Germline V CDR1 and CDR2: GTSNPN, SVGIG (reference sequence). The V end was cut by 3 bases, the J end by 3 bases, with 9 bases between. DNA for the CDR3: TGTGCCTGGAGCAGTGGTGTTGGAAACACCATATATTTT. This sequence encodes CAWSSGVGNTIYF. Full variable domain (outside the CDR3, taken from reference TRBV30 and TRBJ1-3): SQTIHQWPATLVQPVGSPLSLECTVEGTSNPNLYWYRQAAGRGLQLLFYSVGIGQISSEVPQNLSASRPQDRQFILSSKKLLLSDSGFYLCAWSSGVGNTIYFGEGSWLTVV.

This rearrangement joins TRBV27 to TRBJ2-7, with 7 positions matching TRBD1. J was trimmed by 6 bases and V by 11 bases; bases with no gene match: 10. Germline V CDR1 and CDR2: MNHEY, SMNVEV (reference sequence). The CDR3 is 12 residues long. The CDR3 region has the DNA TGTGCCCACATGGTGGGACAGTGCGAGCAGTACTTC. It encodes CAHMVGQCEQYF.

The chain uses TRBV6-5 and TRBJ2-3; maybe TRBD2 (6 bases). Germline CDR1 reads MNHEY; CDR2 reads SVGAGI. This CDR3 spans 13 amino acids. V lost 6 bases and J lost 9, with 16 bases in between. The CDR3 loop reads CASRGQTSQTQYF. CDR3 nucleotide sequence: TGTGCCAGCAGGGGCCAGACTAGTCAGACGCAGTATTTT.

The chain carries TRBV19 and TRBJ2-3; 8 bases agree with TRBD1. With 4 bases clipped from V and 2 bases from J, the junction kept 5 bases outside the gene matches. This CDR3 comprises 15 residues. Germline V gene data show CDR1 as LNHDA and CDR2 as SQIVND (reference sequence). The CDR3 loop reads CASSTGQGFTDTQYF. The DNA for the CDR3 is TGTGCCAGTAGTACAGGACAGGGATTCACAGATACGCAGTATTTT.

In DNA, the CDR3 is TGTGCCAGCTCCACAAGGACAGGGGGATTCGATCAGCCCCAGCATTTT. The encoded protein is CASSTRTGGFDQPQHF. This chain uses TRBV18 with TRBJ1-5; the match to TRBD1 covers 10 bases. The germline V gene has CDR1 KGHSH and CDR2 LQKENI. V was clipped by 6 bases and J by 5 bases; unmatched bases: 10. The CDR3 loop spans 16 amino acids.

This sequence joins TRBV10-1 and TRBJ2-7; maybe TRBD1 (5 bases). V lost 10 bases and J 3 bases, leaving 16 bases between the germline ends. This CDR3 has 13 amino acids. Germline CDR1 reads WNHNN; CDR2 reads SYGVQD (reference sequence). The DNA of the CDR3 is TGCGCCACCTCGTCAGGGATTCACTACGAGCAGTACTTC. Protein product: CATSSGIHYEQYF.

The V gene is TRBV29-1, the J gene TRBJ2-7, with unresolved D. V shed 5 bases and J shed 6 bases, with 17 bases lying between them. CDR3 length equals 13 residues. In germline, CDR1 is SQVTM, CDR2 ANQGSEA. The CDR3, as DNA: TGCAGCGTTCCCTTTCCCAATTCGCGCGAGCAGTACTTC. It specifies CSVPFPNSREQYF.

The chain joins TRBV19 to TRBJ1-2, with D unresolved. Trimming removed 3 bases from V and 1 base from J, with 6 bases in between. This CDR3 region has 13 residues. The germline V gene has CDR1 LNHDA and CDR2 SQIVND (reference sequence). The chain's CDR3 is CASSISLNYGYTF. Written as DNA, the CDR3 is TGTGCCAGTAGTATCTCCCTTAACTATGGCTACACCTTC. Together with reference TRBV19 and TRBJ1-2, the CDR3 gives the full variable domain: DGGITQSPKYLFRKEGQNVTLSCEQNLNHDAMYWYRQDPGQGLRLIYYSQIVNDFQKGDIAEGYSVSREKKESFPLTVTSAQKNPTAFYLCASSISLNYGYTFGSGTRLTVV.

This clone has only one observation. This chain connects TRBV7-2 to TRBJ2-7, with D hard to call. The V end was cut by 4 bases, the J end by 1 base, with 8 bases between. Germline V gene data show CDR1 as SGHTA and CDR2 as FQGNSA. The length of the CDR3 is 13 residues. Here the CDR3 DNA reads TGTGCCAGCAGCTCCGCAGTTTCCTACGAGCAGTACTTC. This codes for CASSSAVSYEQYF.

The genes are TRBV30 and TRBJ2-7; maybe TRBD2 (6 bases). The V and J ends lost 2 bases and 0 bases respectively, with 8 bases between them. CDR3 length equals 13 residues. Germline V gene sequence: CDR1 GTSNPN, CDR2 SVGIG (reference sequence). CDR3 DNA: TGTGCCTGGAGTCTAGCGAGCTCCTACGAGCAGTACTTC. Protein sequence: CAWSLASSYEQYF.

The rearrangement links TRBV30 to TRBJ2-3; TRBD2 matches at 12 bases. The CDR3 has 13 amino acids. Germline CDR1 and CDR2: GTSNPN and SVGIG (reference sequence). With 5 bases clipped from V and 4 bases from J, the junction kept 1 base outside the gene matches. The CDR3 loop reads CAWRLAGADTQYF. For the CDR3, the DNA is TGTGCCTGGCGACTAGCGGGAGCAGATACGCAGTATTTT.

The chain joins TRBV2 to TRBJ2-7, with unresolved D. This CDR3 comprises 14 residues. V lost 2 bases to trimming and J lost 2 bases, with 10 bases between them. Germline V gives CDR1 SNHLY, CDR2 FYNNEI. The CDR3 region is CASSELQVPYEQYF. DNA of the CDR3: TGTGCCAGCAGTGAACTTCAGGTCCCCTACGAGCAGTACTTC.

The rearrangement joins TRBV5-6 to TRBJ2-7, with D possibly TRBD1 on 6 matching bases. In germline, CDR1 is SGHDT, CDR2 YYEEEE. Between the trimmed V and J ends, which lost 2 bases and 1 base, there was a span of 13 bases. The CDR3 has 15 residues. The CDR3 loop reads CASSFPWDTSYEQYF. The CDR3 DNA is TGTGCCAGCAGCTTTCCCTGGGACACTTCCTACGAGCAGTACTTC.

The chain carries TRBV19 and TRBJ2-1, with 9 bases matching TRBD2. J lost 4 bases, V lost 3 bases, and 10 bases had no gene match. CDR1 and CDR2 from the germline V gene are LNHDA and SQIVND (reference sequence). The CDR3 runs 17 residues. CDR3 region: CASSIYSGTSRYNEQFF. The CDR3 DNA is TGTGCCAGTAGTATCTACTCCGGGACTAGCAGGTACAATGAGCAGTTCTTC.

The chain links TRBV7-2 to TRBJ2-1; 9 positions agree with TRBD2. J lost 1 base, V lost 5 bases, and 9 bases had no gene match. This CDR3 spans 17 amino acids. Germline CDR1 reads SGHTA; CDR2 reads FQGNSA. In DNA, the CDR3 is TGTGCCAGCAGCCTTACTAGCGGGCGCCCATCCTACAATGAGCAGTTCTTC. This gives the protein CASSLTSGRPSYNEQFF. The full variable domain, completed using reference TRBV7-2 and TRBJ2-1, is GAGVSQSPSNKVTEKGKDVELRCDPISGHTALYWYRQSLGQGLEFLIYFQGNSAPDKSGLPSDRFSAERTGGSVSTLTIQRTQQEDSAVYLCASSLTSGRPSYNEQFFGPGTRLTVL.